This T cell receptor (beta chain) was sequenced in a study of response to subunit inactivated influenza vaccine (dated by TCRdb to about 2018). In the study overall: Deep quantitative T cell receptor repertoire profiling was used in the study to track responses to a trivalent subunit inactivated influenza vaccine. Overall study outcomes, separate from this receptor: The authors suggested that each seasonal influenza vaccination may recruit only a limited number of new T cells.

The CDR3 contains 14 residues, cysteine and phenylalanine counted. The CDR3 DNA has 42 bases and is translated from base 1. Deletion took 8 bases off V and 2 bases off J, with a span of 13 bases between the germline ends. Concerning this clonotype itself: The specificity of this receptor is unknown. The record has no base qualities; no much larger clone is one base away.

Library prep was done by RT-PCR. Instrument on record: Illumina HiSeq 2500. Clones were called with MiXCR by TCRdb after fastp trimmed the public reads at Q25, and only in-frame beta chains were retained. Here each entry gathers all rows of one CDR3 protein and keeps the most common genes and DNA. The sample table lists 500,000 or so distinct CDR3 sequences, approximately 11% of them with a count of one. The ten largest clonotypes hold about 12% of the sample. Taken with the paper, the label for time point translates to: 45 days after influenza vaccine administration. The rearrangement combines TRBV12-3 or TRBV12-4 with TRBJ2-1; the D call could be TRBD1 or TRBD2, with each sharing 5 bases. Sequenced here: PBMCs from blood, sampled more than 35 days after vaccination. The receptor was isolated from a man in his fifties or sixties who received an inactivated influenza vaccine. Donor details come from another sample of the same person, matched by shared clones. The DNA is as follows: TGTGCCAGCTCAGAGGGGTTACCCTACAATGAGCAGTTCTTC. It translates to CASSEGLPYNEQFF.